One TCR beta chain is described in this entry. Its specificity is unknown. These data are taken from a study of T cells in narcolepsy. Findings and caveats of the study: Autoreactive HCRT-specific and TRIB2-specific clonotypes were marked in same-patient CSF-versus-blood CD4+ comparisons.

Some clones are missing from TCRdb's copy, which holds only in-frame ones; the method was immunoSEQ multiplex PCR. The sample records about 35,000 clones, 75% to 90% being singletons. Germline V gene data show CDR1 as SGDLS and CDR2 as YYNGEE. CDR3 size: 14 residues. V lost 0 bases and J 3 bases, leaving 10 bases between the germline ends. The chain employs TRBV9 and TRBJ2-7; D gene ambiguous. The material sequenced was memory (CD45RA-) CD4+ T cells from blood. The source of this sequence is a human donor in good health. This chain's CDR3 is CASSVAASYYEQYF. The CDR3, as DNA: TGTGCCAGCAGCGTAGCTGCCTCTTACTACGAGCAGTACTTC.